A single sample gave rise to the 26 T cell receptor beta chains below, sequenced in a study of cytotoxic CD8 clonotypes in ibrutinib-treated CLL. Produced via immunoSEQ multiplex PCR; TCRdb's table is partial and in-frame only. Found here are tens of thousands of clones, around 83% of them singletons; the top ten hold more than 5%. The sequencing here drew on PBMCs, taken before ibrutinib treatment. The receptor source for this set is a human donor with chronic lymphocytic leukemia.

V usage is TRBV27 and J usage is TRBJ2-3; D might be TRBD2 (6 bases). Trimming pared 3 bases from V and 8 bases from J, leaving 18 bases between. Germline loops: CDR1 MNHEY, CDR2 SMNVEV (reference sequence). The CDR3 length is 15 residues. CDR3 residues: CASSFTGLAAATQYF. CDR3 DNA: TGTGCCAGCAGTTTCACGGGACTCGCGGCAGCTACGCAGTATTTT.

This rearrangement joins TRBV18 to TRBJ2-1, with TRBD2 identical over 7 bases. There are 14 residues in the CDR3. Trimming cost V 3 bases and J 5 bases; bases outside gene matches: 4. CDR1 and CDR2 (germline): KGHSH, LQKENI. CDR3 nucleotide sequence: TGTGCCAGCTCACCCCAGCGGGATCACAATGAGCAGTTCTTC. Protein: CASSPQRDHNEQFF. Variable domain in full (rest from reference TRBV18 and TRBJ2-1): NAGVMQNPRHLVRRRGQEARLRCSPMKGHSHVYWYRQLPEEGLKFMVYLQKENIIDESGMPKERFSAEFPKEGPSILRIQQVVRGDSAAYFCASSPQRDHNEQFFGPGTRLTVL.

This rearrangement joins TRBV28 to TRBJ1-4; no reliable D call. The CDR3 is made up of 16 amino acids. Trimming removed 1 base at V and 0 bases at J, with 9 bases between. The V gene's germline CDR1 is MDHEN and CDR2 SYDVKM. This chain's CDR3 is CASSLYTLATNEKLFF. CDR3 DNA sequence: TGTGCCAGCAGTTTATACACACTTGCAACTAATGAAAAACTGTTTTTT.

V gene TRBV18 combines with J gene TRBJ2-7; perhaps TRBD1 as D (5 bases). V lost 4 bases, J lost 3 bases, and 7 bases lay in between. Germline CDR1 and CDR2: KGHSH and LQKENI. The CDR3 has 12 amino acids. Here the CDR3 DNA reads TGTGCCAGCTCACTGGGGCTCTACGAGCAGTACTTC. Translated: CASSLGLYEQYF.

This clone has just one count. The rearrangement links TRBV10-1 to TRBJ2-2; 7 nucleotides match TRBD1. After removal of 5 bases from V and 5 bases from J, the junction contained 5 bases not matched to a gene. Germline V gives CDR1 WNHNN, CDR2 SYGVQD (reference sequence). The CDR3 sequence is 14 residues long. This CDR3 reads CASSRQGRTGELFF. CDR3 DNA: TGCGCCAGCAGTCGACAGGGAAGGACCGGGGAGCTGTTTTTT.

The chain couples TRBV5-1 to TRBJ2-1; D not resolved. V gave up 4 bases and J gave up 6 bases, with 11 bases separating them. The CDR3 is made up of 13 amino acids. Germline V lookup: CDR1 SGHRS, CDR2 YFSETQ. The CDR3 DNA sequence: TGCGCCAGCAGCCCGTCCGTATCCAATGAGCAGTTCTTC. As protein: CASSPSVSNEQFF.

V usage is TRBV12-5 and J usage is TRBJ2-1; D call uncertain. Germline V lookup: CDR1 LGHNT, CDR2 FRNRAP. This CDR3 has 19 residues. Trimming stripped 0 bases from V and 0 bases from J, with 18 bases between. Here the CDR3 reads CASGLVLIPPESSYNEQFF. The CDR3 bases are TGTGCTAGTGGTTTGGTACTGATACCGCCTGAGAGCTCCTACAATGAGCAGTTCTTC.

The rearrangement uses TRBV9 and TRBJ2-5; either TRBD1 or TRBD2 may fit D (5 bases each). The CDR3 consists of 15 residues. Germline lookup yields CDR1 SGDLS and CDR2 YYNGEE. The germline V and J ends were trimmed by 4 bases and 5 bases, with 18 bases remaining between them. The CDR3 region is CASSRQVGGMETQYF. The DNA for the CDR3 is TGTGCCAGCAGCCGACAAGTTGGGGGTATGGAGACCCAGTACTTC.

V is TRBV19 and J is TRBJ2-1; D not resolved. This CDR3 is built from 11 residues. Per germline, CDR1 LNHDA and CDR2 SQIVND (reference sequence). Trimming removed 6 bases at V and 5 bases at J, with 5 bases between. CDR3 amino acids: CASRLNNEQFF. The CDR3 nucleotides read TGTGCCAGTAGACTTAACAATGAGCAGTTCTTC.

This rearrangement joins TRBV29-1 to TRBJ2-2; 8 nucleotides match TRBD2. Trimming took 4 bases from V and 4 from J; bases not matched to a gene: 5. CDR1 and CDR2 from the germline V gene are SQVTM and ANQGSEA. The CDR3 spans 14 residues. CDR3 coding DNA: TGCAGCGTTGCCCGGACTAGCCGCACCGGGGAGCTGTTTTTT. Translated, it gives CSVARTSRTGELFF.

The CDR3 is CASSLGGAGELFF. CDR3 nucleotides: TGCGCCAGCAGCTTGGGGGGGGCCGGGGAGCTGTTTTTT. The chain recombines TRBV4-1 with TRBJ2-2, with 7 positions matching TRBD2. Germline loops: CDR1 MGHRA, CDR2 YSYEKL. CDR3 length: 13 residues. J was trimmed by 6 bases and V by 5 bases; bases with no gene match: 3.

The table lists this clone with a count of one. This sequence joins TRBV10-1 and TRBJ2-7; the D is unclear. Germline-derived CDR1 and CDR2 are WNHNN and SYGVQD (reference sequence). This CDR3 contains 18 residues. V was clipped by 0 bases and J by 3 bases, with 21 bases between them. CDR3 in DNA: TGCGCCAGCAGTGAGTCGAAGGGTACACCGTTCGATGTCTACGAGCAGTACTTC. Translated: CASSESKGTPFDVYEQYF.

This rearrangement joins TRBV15 to TRBJ1-2, with 7 bases identical to TRBD1. This CDR3 has 15 amino acids. The V and J ends lost 3 bases and 4 bases, in that order; junction bases with no gene match: 8. Germline CDR1 is LNHNV and CDR2 is YYDKDF (reference sequence). The DNA for the CDR3 is TGTGCCACCAGCAGTACAACAGGGGCGGCCTATGGCTACACCTTC. Translated, it gives CATSSTTGAAYGYTF.

The chain joins TRBV9 to TRBJ2-7; D not resolved. The ends were cut back, 4 bases at V and 3 bases at J, with 17 bases in the middle. CDR3 length: 15 amino acids. Per the germline V gene, CDR1 is SGDLS and CDR2 is YYNGEE. The CDR3 reads CASSPYDLAHYEQYF. The DNA of the CDR3 is TGTGCCAGCAGCCCCTACGACCTGGCTCACTACGAGCAGTACTTC.

This clone was counted only a few times. The chain's CDR3 is CASSYSPGGQPQHF. CDR3 DNA sequence: TGTGCCAGCAGTTACTCGCCAGGGGGTCAGCCCCAGCATTTT. The chain couples TRBV6-5 to TRBJ1-5; 7 nucleotides agree with TRBD1. Germline V gene data show CDR1 as MNHEY and CDR2 as SVGAGI. The trim removed 0 bases at V and 6 bases at J, leaving 2 bases unmatched. The length of the CDR3 is 14 residues.

The chain uses TRBV5-6 and TRBJ2-1; D might be TRBD1 (6 bases). The CDR3 runs 16 residues. Germline lookup yields CDR1 SGHDT and CDR2 YYEEEE. Trimming took off 4 bases at V and 3 bases at J, with 17 bases between the two ends. The DNA for the CDR3 is TGTGCCAGCAGCCTAAGATCTCCGGACAGCTACAATGAGCAGTTCTTC. It specifies CASSLRSPDSYNEQFF.

V usage is TRBV18 and J usage is TRBJ2-5, with D perhaps assigned TRBD1 or TRBD2 (5 bases each). The CDR3 spans 15 residues. Germline values: CDR1 KGHSH, CDR2 LQKENI. V lost 3 bases and J 1 base, leaving 12 bases between the germline ends. The CDR3 DNA reads as TGTGCCAGCTCACCGGGGACCCTAATCCAAGAGACCCAGTACTTC. As protein: CASSPGTLIQETQYF.

V usage is TRBV27 and J usage is TRBJ2-2; D perhaps matches TRBD2 (5 bases). CDR1 is MNHEY and CDR2 is SMNVEV in the germline V gene (reference sequence). The CDR3 extends over 16 amino acids. Trimming pared 5 bases from V and 3 bases from J, leaving 16 bases between. The CDR3 DNA follows: TGTGCCAGCAGTCCGCGTGAGGGAAGGGACACCGGGGAGCTGTTTTTT. The encoded protein is CASSPREGRDTGELFF.

This clone was seen once. This sequence joins TRBV5-4 and TRBJ1-3, with D uncertain. The CDR3 covers 14 residues. V dropped 2 bases and J dropped 0 bases, with 6 bases sitting between them. Germline V lookup: CDR1 SGHNT, CDR2 YYREEE (reference sequence). This CDR3 is CASSFAPSGNTIYF. The CDR3 DNA reads as TGTGCCAGCAGCTTTGCGCCCTCTGGAAACACCATATATTTT.

V is TRBV7-9 and J is TRBJ2-3; the match to TRBD2 covers 14 bases. The CDR3 consists of 16 residues. CDR1 and CDR2 from the germline V gene are SEHNR and FQNEAQ (reference sequence). Trimming cost V 5 bases and J 5 bases; bases outside gene matches: 6. The CDR3 DNA sequence: TGTGCCAGCAGCCCCCCCGGGACTAGCGGGAGAGATACGCAGTATTTT. It is translated as CASSPPGTSGRDTQYF.

This chain joins TRBV15 and TRBJ2-7; no definite D call. The germline CDR1 and CDR2 sequences are LNHNV and YYDKDF (reference sequence). Deletions cut 1 base from V and 3 bases from J, with 10 bases between. CDR3 length: 14 amino acids. CDR3 residues: CATSRVGSYYEQYF. CDR3 bases: TGTGCCACCAGCAGAGTTGGCAGCTACTACGAGCAGTACTTC.

The rearrangement uses TRBV6-5 and TRBJ1-1, with 7 bases matching TRBD1. This CDR3 has 14 residues. Germline V gives CDR1 MNHEY, CDR2 SVGAGI. J lost 6 bases, V lost 5 bases, and 9 bases had no gene match. CDR3 protein: CASSRDRALAEAFF. The CDR3 nucleotides read TGTGCCAGCAGTCGCGACAGGGCCCTGGCTGAAGCTTTCTTT.

This clone was observed once. This chain uses TRBV28 with TRBJ1-2, with D hard to call. Germline CDR1 reads MDHEN; CDR2 reads SYDVKM. This CDR3 is built from 13 residues. Trimming left V 1 base short and J 2 bases short, with 5 bases between. The CDR3, as DNA: TGTGCCAGCAGTTTATTAGAGAACTATGGCTACACCTTC. This gives the protein CASSLLENYGYTF.

The rearrangement joins TRBV5-1 to TRBJ2-7, with D unresolved. Germline CDR1 SGHRS, CDR2 YFSETQ. Trimming took off 2 bases at V and 0 bases at J, with 21 bases between the two ends. The CDR3 runs to 18 residues. The CDR3 protein is CASSFGGGRGDFSYEQYF. For the CDR3, the DNA is TGCGCCAGCAGCTTTGGTGGTGGCAGAGGCGACTTCTCCTACGAGCAGTACTTC.

J is TRBJ2-7 and V is TRBV15; TRBD1 aligns across 10 bases. Germline CDR1 and CDR2: LNHNV and YYDKDF (reference sequence). There are 13 residues in the CDR3. The junction had 5 bases not matched to a gene; V was cut back by 7 bases and J by 5 bases. The CDR3 DNA reads as TGTGCCACCAACCGGGACAGGGGCGACGAGCAGTACTTC. Translated: CATNRDRGDEQYF.

The chain recombines TRBV29-1 with TRBJ2-3; D is undetermined. CDR1 is SQVTM, CDR2 ANQGSEA, per germline. CDR3 length equals 19 residues. The germline V and J ends were trimmed by 0 bases and 0 bases, with 22 bases remaining between them. CDR3 coding DNA: TGCAGCGTTGAAGATCAAGTTGGCAGCCTACTCCCCAGCACAGATACGCAGTATTTT. As protein: CSVEDQVGSLLPSTDTQYF.